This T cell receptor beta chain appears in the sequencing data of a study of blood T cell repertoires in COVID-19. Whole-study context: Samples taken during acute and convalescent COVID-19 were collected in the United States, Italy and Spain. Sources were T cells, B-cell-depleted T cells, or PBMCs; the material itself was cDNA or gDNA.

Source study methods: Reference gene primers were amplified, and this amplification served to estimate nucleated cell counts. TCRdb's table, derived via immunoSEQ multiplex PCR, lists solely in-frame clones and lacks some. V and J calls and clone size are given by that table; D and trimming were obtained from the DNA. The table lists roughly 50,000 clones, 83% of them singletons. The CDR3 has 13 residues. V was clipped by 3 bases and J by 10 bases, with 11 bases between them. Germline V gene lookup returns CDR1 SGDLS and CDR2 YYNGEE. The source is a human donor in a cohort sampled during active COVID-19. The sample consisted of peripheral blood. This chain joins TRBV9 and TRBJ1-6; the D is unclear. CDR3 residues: CASSGVTSSPLHF. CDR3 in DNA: TGTGCCAGCAGCGGAGTAACGAGCTCACCCCTCCACTTT.